The source of this TCR beta chain is a study of cytomegalovirus exposure and HLA in healthy donors. Overall study findings and caveats: Accounts indicate the classifier identified cytomegalovirus status with strong specificity and sensitivity. In a later analysis, a missense DCLRE1C variant was linked to TCR beta V- and J-gene trimming. An analysis was carried out later, and it reportedly showed fewer N-insertions in an Asian-associated ancestry cluster than the roughly 670-donor mean.

The germline V gene has CDR1 SGHRS and CDR2 YFSETQ. The CDR3 is made up of 18 amino acids. J was trimmed by 0 bases and V by 0 bases; bases with no gene match: 10. Primers for the PCR totalled 60 Vbeta and 13 Jbeta. The data were produced by immunoSEQ multiplex PCR, yet TCRdb's version contains in-frame clones alone and is incomplete. The sample has around 130,000 clones; 85% are singletons. This clone was seen a few times. Its antigen is still unknown. The specimen sequenced was PBMCs. V is TRBV5-1 and J is TRBJ2-5; 8 bases map to TRBD2. The sequence was collected from a woman aged 25-40 years in good health and CMV-seropositive. Here the CDR3 DNA reads TGCGCCAGCAGCTTGGGAGGAGTGGCTAGCGGGCACCAAGAGACCCAGTACTTC. Protein: CASSLGGVASGHQETQYF.